Included here is one T cell receptor beta chain sequence, with context. The antigen it binds to is not known. No much larger clone exists at a distance of one base, and base qualities are not known. This sample is part of a study of blood T cell repertoires in COVID-19 (dated by TCRdb to 2018 to 2021). With respect to the entire study: Samples covering the acute and convalescent phases of COVID-19 were provided by collaborators in the United States, Italy and Spain. Where HLA class I and class II types were available, the types were taken from metadata supplied by the sample provider, not from assay-based typing. Deeply sampled blood TCRbeta repertoires from subjects exposed to, actively infected with, or recovered from COVID-19 were included in the dataset. The sample metadata nearly always contained a de-identified subject ID, COVID-19 status, age in years and sex. The prospective study material was composed of cDNA or gDNA derived from T cells, B-cell-depleted T cells, or PBMCs. Samples came from the ongoing ImmuneRACE study (first 160 participants) plus 1,254 subjects from 6 global collaborators. The repertoires were made available in a free public database intended to serve as a resource for research on the immune response to SARS-CoV-2.

Overall study outcomes, separate from this receptor: Clinical and demographic metadata were provided uncurated, with the amount varying by source and participant.

From a lookup of the germline V gene, CDR1 and CDR2 are LGHNA and YSLEER. Trimming costs V 4 bases and J 4 bases, and their ends lie 17 bases apart. From cysteine to phenylalanine, the CDR3 is 15 amino acids long. Only CDR3 DNA is held: 45 bases, read in frame from base 1. The immunoSEQ Assay, a bias-controlled multiplex PCR, was used to amplify TCRbeta CDR3 regions from genomic DNA. The source study handled its data this way. The number of nucleated cells in each sample was estimated by amplification of reference gene primers within the assay. To quantify the absolute abundance of each unique TCRbeta CDR3 rearrangement, sequence reads were collapsed and filtered. Productive Simpson clonality was computed per sample as the square root of Simpson's diversity index over productive rearrangements. TCRdb carries this immuneACCESS record with in-frame sequences only. Its versions omit some clonotypes, under half of them owing to an unresolved V gene in the studies checked, with the rest unexplained. The DNA gave D and trimming, while V, J and clone size come from that table. The sample data list about 480,000 clones, and 85% to 90% of these were observed just once. 1.8% of the sample is in the top ten clones.

Participants in the prospective study were aged roughly 18 to 89 years, lived in about two dozen United States geographic areas, and enrolled through a virtual design. In the prospective study, cohorts were assigned on the basis of participant-reported clinical history obtained from a screening survey and a study questionnaire. Recovered participants in ImmuneRACE Cohort 3 were defined by two consecutive negative NP/OP PCR tests, clearance by a healthcare professional, or resolution of symptoms. In the prospective study, whole blood, serum and a nasopharyngeal or oropharyngeal swab were collected from each participant by mobile phlebotomists. Participants in the prospective study had the option to provide additional blood draws and questionnaires over a 2-month period. Prospective study blood samples were shipped either frozen or at room temperature before DNA extraction.

The sequencing sample was made of PBMCs or T cells enriched from blood (not recorded which). Recombination connected TRBV4-3 to TRBJ2-7; the D segment could be TRBD1, given 6 matching bases. This receptor was obtained from a woman aged 40 to 55 who had recovered from COVID-19. The DNA sequence is as follows: TGCGCCAGCAGCCCCTCGGCTACGGACAGTTACGAGCAGTACTTC. Its protein is CASSPSATDSYEQYF.